The TCR beta chain described here comes from a study of control samples from healthy donors and cancer patients. Trimming shortened V by 3 bases and J by 7 bases, and 16 bases separated the two germline ends. The germline V gene encodes CDR1 SGHDT and CDR2 YYEEEE. The CDR3 length is 15 residues. Assay used: immunoSEQ multiplex PCR; TCRdb lists only in-frame clones, some missing. The sample records 100,000 to 150,000 clones, roughly 92% being singletons. The chain is built from TRBV5-6 and TRBJ2-2; a possible D gene is TRBD1 (6 bases). The specimen sequenced was blood. The TCR originated in a man aged 18 to 30 in good health. The CDR3: CASSSLTGTVGELFF. In nucleotides, the CDR3 is TGTGCCAGCAGCTCCCTTACAGGGACGGTCGGGGAGCTGTTTTTT.